Following are 2 T cell receptor beta chains from one sample sequenced in a study of cytomegalovirus exposure and HLA in healthy donors. In the PCR, 60 Vbeta and 13 Jbeta primers were used. Here immunoSEQ multiplex PCR was the method, and the copy in TCRdb shows in-frame clones only, minus some. Among roughly 160,000 clones listed, 87% were seen once. Sequenced sample: PBMCs. All receptors come from a woman in her 30s in good health and CMV-seronegative.

V usage is TRBV7-6 and J usage is TRBJ1-1; a possible D gene is TRBD1 (5 bases). With 3 bases removed from V and 1 base from J, the gap between germline ends came to 15 bases. The V gene's germline CDR1 is SGHVS and CDR2 FNYEAQ. CDR3 size: 16 residues. The CDR3 coding sequence is TGTGCCAGCAGCTTCGATAGTTCTCAGGGGAACACTGAAGCTTTCTTT. Protein product: CASSFDSSQGNTEAFF.

The chain is built from TRBV29-1 and TRBJ1-4, with 8 bases identical to TRBD1. This CDR3 contains 13 residues. The V segment lost 6 bases and the J segment 7 bases; nucleotides outside the gene matches: 7. The germline V gene encodes CDR1 SQVTM and CDR2 ANQGSEA. The CDR3 reads CSVQQGAGEKLFF. The DNA of the CDR3 is TGCAGCGTCCAGCAGGGGGCAGGTGAAAAACTGTTTTTT. Combining the CDR3 with reference TRBV29-1 and TRBJ1-4 gives the whole variable domain SAVISQKPSRDICQRGTSLTIQCQVDSQVTMMFWYRQQPGQSLTLIATANQGSEATYESGFVIDKFPISRPNLTFSTLTVSNMSPEDSSIYLCSVQQGAGEKLFFGSGTQLSVL.